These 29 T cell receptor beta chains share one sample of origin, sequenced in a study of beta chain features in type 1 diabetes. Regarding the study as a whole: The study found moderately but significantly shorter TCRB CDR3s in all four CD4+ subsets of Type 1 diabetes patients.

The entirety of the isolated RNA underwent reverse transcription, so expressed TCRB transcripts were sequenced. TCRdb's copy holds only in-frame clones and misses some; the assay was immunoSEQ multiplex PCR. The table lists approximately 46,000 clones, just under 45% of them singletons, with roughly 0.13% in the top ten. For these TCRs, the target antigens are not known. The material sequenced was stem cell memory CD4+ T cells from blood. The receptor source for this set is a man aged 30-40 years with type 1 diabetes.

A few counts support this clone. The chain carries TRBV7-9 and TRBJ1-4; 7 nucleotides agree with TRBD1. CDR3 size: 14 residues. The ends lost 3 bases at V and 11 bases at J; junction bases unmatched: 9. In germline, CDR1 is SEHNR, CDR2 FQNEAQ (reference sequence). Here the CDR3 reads CASSFPNRGSKLFF. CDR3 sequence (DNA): TGTGCCAGCAGCTTCCCCAACAGGGGCTCGAAACTGTTTTTT.

This CDR3 is CASKPSSGRHRHTQYF. In DNA, the CDR3 is TGTGCCAGCAAACCCTCTAGCGGGAGACACCGGCATACGCAGTATTTT. This chain uses TRBV2 with TRBJ2-3; 10 bases fit TRBD2. Germline V CDR1 and CDR2: SNHLY, FYNNEI. The V and J ends lost 7 bases and 7 bases, in that order; junction bases with no gene match: 14. The CDR3 runs 16 residues.

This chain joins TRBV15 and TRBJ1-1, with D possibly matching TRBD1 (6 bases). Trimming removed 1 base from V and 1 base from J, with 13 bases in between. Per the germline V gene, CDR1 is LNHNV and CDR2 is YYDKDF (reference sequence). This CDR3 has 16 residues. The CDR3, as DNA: TGTGCCACCAGCAGAGGCGCAGGGGCAGGGAACACTGAAGCTTTCTTT. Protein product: CATSRGAGAGNTEAFF.

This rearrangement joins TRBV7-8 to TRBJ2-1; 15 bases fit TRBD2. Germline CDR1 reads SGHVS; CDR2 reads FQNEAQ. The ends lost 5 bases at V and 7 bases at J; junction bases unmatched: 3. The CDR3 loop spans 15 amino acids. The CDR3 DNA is TGTGCCAGCAGCCAGGGACTAGCGGGAGGAAATGAGCAGTTCTTC. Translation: CASSQGLAGGNEQFF.

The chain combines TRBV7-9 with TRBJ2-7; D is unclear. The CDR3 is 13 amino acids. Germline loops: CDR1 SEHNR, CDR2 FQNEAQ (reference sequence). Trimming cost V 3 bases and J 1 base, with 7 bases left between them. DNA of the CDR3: TGTGCCAGCAGCTTTGGGCCTTCCTACGAGCAGTACTTC. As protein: CASSFGPSYEQYF.

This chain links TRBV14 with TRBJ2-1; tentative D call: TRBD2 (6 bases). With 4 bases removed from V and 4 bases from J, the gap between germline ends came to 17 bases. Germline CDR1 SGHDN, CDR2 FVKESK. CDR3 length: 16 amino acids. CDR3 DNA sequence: TGTGCCAGCAGCCGGGTTTCTAGCGCCTTATACAATGAGCAGTTCTTC. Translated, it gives CASSRVSSALYNEQFF.

The CDR3 loop is CASSLTGGLSGEQFF. In DNA form, the CDR3 reads TGTGCCAGCAGCTTAACGGGGGGACTCAGCGGTGAGCAGTTCTTC. This chain links TRBV7-3 with TRBJ2-1; TRBD2 might be the D (6 bases). From germline, CDR1 is SGHTA and CDR2 FQGTGA. Trimming shortened V by 0 bases and J by 9 bases, and 15 bases separated the two germline ends. CDR3 length: 15 amino acids.

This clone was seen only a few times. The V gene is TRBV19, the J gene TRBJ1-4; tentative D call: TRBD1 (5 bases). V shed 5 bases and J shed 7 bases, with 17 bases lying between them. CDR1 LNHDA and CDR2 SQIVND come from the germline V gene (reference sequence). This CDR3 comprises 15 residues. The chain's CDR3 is CASSSSGVLGEKLFF. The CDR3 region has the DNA TGTGCCAGTAGTTCGTCGGGGGTGTTGGGTGAAAAACTGTTTTTT. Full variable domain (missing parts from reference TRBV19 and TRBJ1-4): DGGITQSPKYLFRKEGQNVTLSCEQNLNHDAMYWYRQDPGQGLRLIYYSQIVNDFQKGDIAEGYSVSREKKESFPLTVTSAQKNPTAFYLCASSSSGVLGEKLFFGSGTQLSVL.

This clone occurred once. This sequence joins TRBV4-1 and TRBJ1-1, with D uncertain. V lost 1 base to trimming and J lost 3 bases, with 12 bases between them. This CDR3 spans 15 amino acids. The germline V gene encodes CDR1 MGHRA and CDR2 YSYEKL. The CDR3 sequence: CASSQGHTEDTEAFF. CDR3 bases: TGCGCCAGCAGCCAAGGGCACACGGAGGACACTGAAGCTTTCTTT.

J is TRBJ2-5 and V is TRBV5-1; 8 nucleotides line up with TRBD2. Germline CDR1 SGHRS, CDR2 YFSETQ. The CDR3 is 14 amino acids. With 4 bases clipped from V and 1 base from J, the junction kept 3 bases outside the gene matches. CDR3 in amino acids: CASSPGLVQETQYF. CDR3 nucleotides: TGCGCCAGCAGCCCGGGACTAGTCCAAGAGACCCAGTACTTC.

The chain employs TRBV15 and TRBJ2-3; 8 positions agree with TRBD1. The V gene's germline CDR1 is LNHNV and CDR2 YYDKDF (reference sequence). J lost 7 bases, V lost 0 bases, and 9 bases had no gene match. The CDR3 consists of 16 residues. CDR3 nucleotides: TGTGCCACCAGCAGAGATTATGGACAGGGCCATTATACGCAGTATTTT. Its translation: CATSRDYGQGHYTQYF. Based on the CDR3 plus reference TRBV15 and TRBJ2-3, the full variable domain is DAMVIQNPRYQVTQFGKPVTLSCSQTLNHNVMYWYQQKSSQAPKLLFHYYDKDFNNEADTPDNFQSRRPNTSFCFLDIRSPGLGDTAMYLCATSRDYGQGHYTQYFGPGTRLTVL.

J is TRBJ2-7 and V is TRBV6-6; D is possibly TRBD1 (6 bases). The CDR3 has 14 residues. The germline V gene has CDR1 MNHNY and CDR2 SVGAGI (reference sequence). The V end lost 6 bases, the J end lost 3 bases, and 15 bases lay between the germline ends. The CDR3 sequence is CASRNRALGYEQYF. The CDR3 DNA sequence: TGTGCCAGCAGAAACAGGGCACTTGGCTACGAGCAGTACTTC.

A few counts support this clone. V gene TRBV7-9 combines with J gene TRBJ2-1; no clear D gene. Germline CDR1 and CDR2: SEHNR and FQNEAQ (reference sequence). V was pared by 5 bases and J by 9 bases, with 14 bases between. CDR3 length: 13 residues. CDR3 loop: CASSSPRFREQFF. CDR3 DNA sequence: TGTGCCAGCAGCAGCCCTAGATTTCGTGAGCAGTTCTTC.

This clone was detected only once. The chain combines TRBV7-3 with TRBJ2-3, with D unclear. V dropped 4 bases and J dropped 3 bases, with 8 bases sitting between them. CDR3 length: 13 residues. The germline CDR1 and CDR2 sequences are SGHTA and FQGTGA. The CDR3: CASSSARTDTQYF. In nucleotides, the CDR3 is TGTGCCAGCAGCTCCGCGCGTACAGATACGCAGTATTTT. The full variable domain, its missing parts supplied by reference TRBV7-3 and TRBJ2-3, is GAGVSQTPSNKVTEKGKYVELRCDPISGHTALYWYRQSLGQGPEFLIYFQGTGAADDSGLPNDRFFAVRPEGSVSTLKIQRTERGDSAVYLCASSSARTDTQYFGPGTRLTVL.

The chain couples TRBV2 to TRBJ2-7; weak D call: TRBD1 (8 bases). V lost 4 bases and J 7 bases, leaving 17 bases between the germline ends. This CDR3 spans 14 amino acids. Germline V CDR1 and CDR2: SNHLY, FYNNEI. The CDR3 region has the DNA TGTGCCAGCAGTGTTCGAGACAGGGGACTAGAGCAGTACTTC. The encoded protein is CASSVRDRGLEQYF. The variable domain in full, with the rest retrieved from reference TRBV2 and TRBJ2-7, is EPEVTQTPSHQVTQMGQEVILRCVPISNHLYFYWYRQILGQKVEFLVSFYNNEISEKSEIFDDQFSVERPDGSNFTLKIRSTKLEDSAMYFCASSVRDRGLEQYFGPGTRLTVT.

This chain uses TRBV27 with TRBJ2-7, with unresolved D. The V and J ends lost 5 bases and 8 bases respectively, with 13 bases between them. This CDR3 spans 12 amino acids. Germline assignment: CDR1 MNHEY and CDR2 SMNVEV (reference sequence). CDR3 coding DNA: TGTGCCAGCAGTCCCCCAGGTCGGCAGCAGTACTTC. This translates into CASSPPGRQQYF.

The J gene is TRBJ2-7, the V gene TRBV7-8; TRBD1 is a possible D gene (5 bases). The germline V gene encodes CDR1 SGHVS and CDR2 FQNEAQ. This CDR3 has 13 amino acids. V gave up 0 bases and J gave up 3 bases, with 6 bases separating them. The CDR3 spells CASSLAGVYEQYF. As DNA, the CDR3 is TGTGCCAGCAGCTTAGCAGGGGTCTACGAGCAGTACTTC.

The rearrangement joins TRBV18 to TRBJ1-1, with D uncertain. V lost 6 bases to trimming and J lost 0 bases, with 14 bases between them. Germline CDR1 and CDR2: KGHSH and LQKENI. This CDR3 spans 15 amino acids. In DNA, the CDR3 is TGTGCCAGCTCCCACGCGGTTAACCTGAACACTGAAGCTTTCTTT. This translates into CASSHAVNLNTEAFF.

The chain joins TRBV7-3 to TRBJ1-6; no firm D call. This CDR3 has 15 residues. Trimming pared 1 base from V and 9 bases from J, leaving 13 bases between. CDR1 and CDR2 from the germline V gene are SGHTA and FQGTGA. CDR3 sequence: CASSLRPARSSPLHF. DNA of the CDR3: TGTGCCAGCAGCTTAAGGCCCGCAAGAAGTTCACCCCTCCACTTT.

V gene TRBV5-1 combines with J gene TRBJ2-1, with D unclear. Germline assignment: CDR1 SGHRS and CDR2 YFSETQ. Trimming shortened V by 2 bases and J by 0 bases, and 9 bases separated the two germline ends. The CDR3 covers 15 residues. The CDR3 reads CASSFLVLSYNEQFF. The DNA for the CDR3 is TGCGCCAGCAGCTTTCTAGTTCTCTCCTACAATGAGCAGTTCTTC.

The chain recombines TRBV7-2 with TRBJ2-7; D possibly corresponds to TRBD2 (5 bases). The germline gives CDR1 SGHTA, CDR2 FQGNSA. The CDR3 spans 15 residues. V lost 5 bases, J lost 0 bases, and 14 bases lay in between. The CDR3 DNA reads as TGTGCCAGCAGCCGTAAACGAGCGGTCTCCTACGAGCAGTACTTC. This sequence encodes CASSRKRAVSYEQYF.

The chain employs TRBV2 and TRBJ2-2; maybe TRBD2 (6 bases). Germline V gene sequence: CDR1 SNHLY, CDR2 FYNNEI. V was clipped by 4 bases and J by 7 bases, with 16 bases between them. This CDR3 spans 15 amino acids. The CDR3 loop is CASSVSGQVFGELFF. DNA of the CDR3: TGTGCCAGCAGTGTTAGCGGTCAAGTTTTCGGGGAGCTGTTTTTT.

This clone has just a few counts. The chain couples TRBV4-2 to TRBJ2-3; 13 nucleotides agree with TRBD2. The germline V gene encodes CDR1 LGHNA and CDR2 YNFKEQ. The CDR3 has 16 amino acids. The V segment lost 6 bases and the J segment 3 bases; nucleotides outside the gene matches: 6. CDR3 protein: CASSRTSGSVTDTQYF. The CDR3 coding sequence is TGTGCCAGCAGTCGGACTAGCGGGAGTGTGACAGATACGCAGTATTTT.

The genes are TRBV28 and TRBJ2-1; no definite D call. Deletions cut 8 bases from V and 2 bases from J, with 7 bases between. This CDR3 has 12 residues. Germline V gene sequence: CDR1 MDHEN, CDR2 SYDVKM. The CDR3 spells CASAQPYNEQFF. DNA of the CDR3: TGTGCCAGCGCACAACCCTACAATGAGCAGTTCTTC.

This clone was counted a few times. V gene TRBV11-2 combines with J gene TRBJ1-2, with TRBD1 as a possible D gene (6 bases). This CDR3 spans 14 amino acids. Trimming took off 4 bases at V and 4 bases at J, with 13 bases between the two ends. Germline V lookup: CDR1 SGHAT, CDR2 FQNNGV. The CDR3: CASSWGQGTYGYTF. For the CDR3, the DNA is TGTGCCAGCAGCTGGGGGCAGGGAACCTATGGCTACACCTTC.

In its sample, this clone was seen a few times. CDR3 sequence reads: CASSPSPGEKLFF. The CDR3 nucleotides are TGTGCCAGCAGCCCCTCGCCGGGGGAAAAACTGTTTTTT. The V gene is TRBV7-2, the J gene TRBJ1-4; D is unclear. V was shortened by 5 bases and J by 8 bases, with 12 bases between the two germline ends. CDR3 length: 13 residues. The germline gives CDR1 SGHTA, CDR2 FQGNSA. The full variable domain, completed using reference TRBV7-2 and TRBJ1-4, is GAGVSQSPSNKVTEKGKDVELRCDPISGHTALYWYRQSLGQGLEFLIYFQGNSAPDKSGLPSDRFSAERTGGSVSTLTIQRTQQEDSAVYLCASSPSPGEKLFFGSGTQLSVL.

Here the CDR3 reads CASSLGQLNTEAFF. As DNA, the CDR3 is TGTGCCAGCTCACTGGGACAGCTAAACACTGAAGCTTTCTTT. The chain has TRBV18 and TRBJ1-1, with TRBD1 matching over 7 bases. The germline gives CDR1 KGHSH, CDR2 LQKENI. The CDR3 is 14 amino acids. The V and J ends lost 4 bases and 2 bases, in that order; junction bases with no gene match: 4.

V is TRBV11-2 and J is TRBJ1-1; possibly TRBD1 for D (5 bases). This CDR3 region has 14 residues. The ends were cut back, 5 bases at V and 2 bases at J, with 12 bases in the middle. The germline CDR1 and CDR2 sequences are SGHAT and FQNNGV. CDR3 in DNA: TGTGCCAGCAGCCTTGACAGCCTAAACACTGAAGCTTTCTTT. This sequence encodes CASSLDSLNTEAFF.

The CDR3 region is CASSVGRAFYNEQFF. The CDR3, as DNA: TGTGCCAGCAGCGTAGGAAGAGCGTTCTACAATGAGCAGTTCTTC. The rearrangement uses TRBV9 and TRBJ2-1; D is undetermined. The CDR3 totals 15 residues. Deletions cut 0 bases from V and 3 bases from J, with 10 bases between. Germline assignment: CDR1 SGDLS and CDR2 YYNGEE.